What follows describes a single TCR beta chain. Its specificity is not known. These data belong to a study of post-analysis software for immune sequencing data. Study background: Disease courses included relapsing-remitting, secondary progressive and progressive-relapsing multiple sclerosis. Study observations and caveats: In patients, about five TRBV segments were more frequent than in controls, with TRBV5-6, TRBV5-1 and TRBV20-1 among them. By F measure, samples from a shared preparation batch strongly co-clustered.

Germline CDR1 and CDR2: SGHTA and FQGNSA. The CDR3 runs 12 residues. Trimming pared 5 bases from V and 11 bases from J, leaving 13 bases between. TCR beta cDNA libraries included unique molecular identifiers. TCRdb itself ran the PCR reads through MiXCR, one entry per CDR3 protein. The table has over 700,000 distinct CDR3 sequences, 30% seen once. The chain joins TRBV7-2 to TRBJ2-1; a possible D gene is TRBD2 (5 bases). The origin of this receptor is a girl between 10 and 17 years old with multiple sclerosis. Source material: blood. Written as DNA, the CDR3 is TGTGCCAGCAGCACTAGTCGTTCCCAGCAGTTCTTC. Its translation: CASSTSRSQQFF.